This T cell receptor (beta chain) was recorded in a study of T cell changes during pregnancy in multiple sclerosis. The method was immunoSEQ multiplex PCR; TCRdb's version includes in-frame clones alone and lacks a portion of them. The sample holds 75,000 to 100,000 clones, around 90% seen once. The CDR3 length is 15 residues. Germline lookup yields CDR1 SGHKS and CDR2 YYEKEE (reference sequence). Trimming took off 4 bases at V and 6 bases at J, with 16 bases between the two ends. The rearrangement uses TRBV5-5 and TRBJ2-2, with a tentative D call TRBD1 (6 bases). The sample here was peripheral blood, taken after pregnancy. This sequence was found in a female donor in good health, enrolled as a control in a pregnancy study. CDR3 nucleotides: TGTGCCAGCAGCCCCCTCGGGCAGGGGTCCGGGGAGCTGTTTTTT. Its protein is CASSPLGQGSGELFF.